This is a list of T cell receptor beta chains from one sample in a study of a mutant IDH1 vaccine in newly diagnosed glioma. For these TCRs, the target antigens are not known. This table comes from immunoSEQ multiplex PCR, and its TCRdb copy is limited to in-frame clones, with some not included. Altogether 60,000 to 65,000 clones are present, roughly 76% being singletons, with the ten largest covering 5% to 7%. Here the sequenced sample was PBMCs, taken from a glioma patient whose treatment included an IDH1 peptide vaccine. These receptors all stem from a man aged 35-49 years with glioma. CDR3s include the opening cysteine and the closing phenylalanine or tryptophan. D genes are given only for firm matches. The size of a clone is reported for some rows only, either as once, few or many, or as a class for expanded clones.

TGTGCCACCCTGACTAGCGGGTTCTCCTACGAGCAGTACTTC CATLTSGFSYEQYF - TRBJ2-7 14 - TRBV21-1
TGTGCCTGGAGTGTAGGGCAGGGGCAGGAAAAACTGTTTTTT CAWSVGQGQEKLFF - TRBJ1-4 14 - TRBV30
TGTGCCAGCAGCTTAAGGACAAATTACAATGAGCAGTTCTTC CASSLRTNYNEQFF - TRBJ2-1 14 - TRBV7-8
TGTGCCAGCAGCTCCGGGACGGGGAAGGGTAACTATGGCTACACCTTC CASSSGTGKGNYGYTF - TRBJ1-2 16 - TRBV27
TGTGCCAGCAGCTTAGTCCGGGGGCCCACTAACTATGGCTACACCTTC CASSLVRGPTNYGYTF - TRBJ1-2 16 - TRBV11-2
TGTGCCAGCAGCCAAGATCGACTAAATGAGCAGTTCTTC CASSQDRLNEQFF - TRBJ2-1 13 - TRBV4-2
TGTGCCAGCAGCCAGCAGGATTCAGCACCCCTCCACTTT CASSQQDSAPLHF - TRBJ1-6 13 few TRBV11-1
TGTGCCAGCAGCTTGCAAAAGGGACAGGGGATCGGAAACGAGCAGTACTTC CASSLQKGQGIGNEQYF TRBD1 TRBJ2-7 17 - TRBV7-9
TGTGCCAGCAGCGAGAGCGGGAGGTACAATGAGCAGTTCTTC CASSESGRYNEQFF TRBD2 TRBJ2-1 14 - TRBV7-9
TGTGCCAGCAGCTTGGGGACAGGGATTGGCGAGCAGTACTTC CASSLGTGIGEQYF TRBD1 TRBJ2-7 14 once TRBV7-9
TGTGCCAGCAGCTTAGGGCGAACCTACGAGCAGTACTTC CASSLGRTYEQYF - TRBJ2-7 13 - TRBV11-2
TGTGCCAGCACCGTTGGCAGGGGCAGCTCCTACGAGCAGTACTTC CASTVGRGSSYEQYF - TRBJ2-7 15 - TRBV2
TGCGCCAGCAGCCAACGTGCGGGGGGGTACACCGGGGAGCTGTTTTTT CASSQRAGGYTGELFF TRBD2 TRBJ2-2 16 - TRBV4-1
TGCGCCAGCAGCGCTAGGGGAATTGTTTCCTACGAGCAGTACTTC CASSARGIVSYEQYF - TRBJ2-7 15 - TRBV5-1
TGTGCCAGCTCACCAGTCCCGAACACTGAAGCTTTCTTT CASSPVPNTEAFF - TRBJ1-1 13 few TRBV18
TGTGCCAGCAGCCCTAGGGGACTAGCGGGAGGGGTCAGCACCGGGGAGCTGTTTTTT CASSPRGLAGGVSTGELFF TRBD2 TRBJ2-2 19 - TRBV7-2
TGTGCCAGTAGTTATGGGGGTAGCAATCAGCCCCAGCATTTT CASSYGGSNQPQHF - TRBJ1-5 14 - TRBV19
TGCAGCGGTATTTACAGGGGCCAGGGAGAGACCCAGTACTTC CSGIYRGQGETQYF TRBD1 TRBJ2-5 14 - TRBV29-1
TGTGCCAACTGGAGGGGTGGCAGCAATCAGCCCCAGCATTTT CANWRGGSNQPQHF - TRBJ1-5 14 - TRBV6-5
TGTGCCAGCAGCCTCGGGACTGGTAACTACGAGCAGTACTTC CASSLGTGNYEQYF - TRBJ2-7 14 - TRBV7-6
TGCAGCGTTCCCGGGACAGGGTCCCCTAACTATGGCTACACCTTC CSVPGTGSPNYGYTF TRBD1 TRBJ1-2 15 once TRBV29-1
TGTGCCAGCAGCCAAGGTAGGGACGGCGGCACAGATACGCAGTATTTT CASSQGRDGGTDTQYF - TRBJ2-3 16 - TRBV4-2
TGTGCCAGCAGTGCAGGGTCCTATGGCTACACCTTC CASSAGSYGYTF - TRBJ1-2 12 - TRBV6-4
TGCAGTGCTGTCCAAGAGACCCAGTACTTC CSAVQETQYF - TRBJ2-5 10 few TRBV20-1
TGTGCCAGCAGCGTAGGGGGACGAATGAACACTGAAGCTTTCTTT CASSVGGRMNTEAFF - TRBJ1-1 15 few TRBV9
TGTGCCAGCAGCCAAGCGTTGGGGACAGGGGGCTACGAGCAGTACTTC CASSQALGTGGYEQYF TRBD1 TRBJ2-7 16 - TRBV4-2
TGTGCCTGTAGCGTGGTGGGGACAGAGAATTCACCCCTCCACTTT CACSVVGTENSPLHF TRBD1 TRBJ1-6 15 few TRBV19
TGTGCCAGCAGCTTAGTTTCCCTAGCCAGTCGAGAGACCCAGTACTTC CASSLVSLASRETQYF - TRBJ2-5 16 - TRBV7-2
TGTGCCAGCAGCGTGCATCAGGGACTCATGAACACTGAAGCTTTCTTT CASSVHQGLMNTEAFF - TRBJ1-1 16 - TRBV9
TGTGCCAGCAGCAATGACCGGGACGGGGGTTATGGCTACACCTTC CASSNDRDGGYGYTF - TRBJ1-2 15 - TRBV13
TGCGCCAGCAGCTTGTTGGCGGGAGGGCCAGATACGCAGTATTTT CASSLLAGGPDTQYF TRBD2 TRBJ2-3 15 - TRBV5-1
TGTGCCAGCAGCTCCCCGGGACTAGCGAGGGCCGGGGAGCTGTTTTTT CASSSPGLARAGELFF TRBD2 TRBJ2-2 16 - TRBV5-6
TGTGCCTGGAGTGTATGGGGGGGGGCCTCAGATACGCAGTATTTT CAWSVWGGASDTQYF - TRBJ2-3 15 - TRBV30
TGTGCCAGCAGCGCCCAGGGGGTTTCGGCTAGGGGCACAGATACGCAGTATTTT CASSAQGVSARGTDTQYF TRBD1 TRBJ2-3 18 - TRBV9
TGTGCCAGCAGTTTTCTAGCAGAAGGTGGAGAGACCCAGTACTTC CASSFLAEGGETQYF - TRBJ2-5 15 - TRBV28
TGTGCCAGCAGCCAAGGGACAGACTCTGGAAACACCATATATTTT CASSQGTDSGNTIYF - TRBJ1-3 15 - TRBV4-2
TGTGCCAGCAGACTAAACATAGGGAGTTCACCCCTCCACTTT CASRLNIGSSPLHF - TRBJ1-6 14 - TRBV7-8
TGTGCCAGTAGTATTGGGTATAGGCAGCCCCAGCATTTT CASSIGYRQPQHF - TRBJ1-5 13 - TRBV19
TGTGCCAGCAGCTTGGTGGCTTACAATGAGCAGTTCTTC CASSLVAYNEQFF - TRBJ2-1 13 - TRBV13
TGTGCCAGCAGCGCTTACGAAAGGACAGGGGTCGGGGAGCTGTTTTTT CASSAYERTGVGELFF TRBD1 TRBJ2-2 16 - TRBV7-9
TGTGCCAGCTCCCGCGGCGACAGGGGGCGGGAGACCCAGTACTTC CASSRGDRGRETQYF TRBD1 TRBJ2-5 15 - TRBV28
TGCGCCAGCAGCCAAGGGGAGGGTAGCGGGACCAGAGATGAGCAGTTCTTC CASSQGEGSGTRDEQFF TRBD2 TRBJ2-1 17 - TRBV4-3
TGTGCCAGCAGTTATCAGATCGGGAGCCATGAGCAGTTCTTC CASSYQIGSHEQFF - TRBJ2-1 14 once TRBV6-5
TGTGCCACCCTCTCGGGGACCGTCAGCACAGATACGCAGTATTTT CATLSGTVSTDTQYF - TRBJ2-3 15 - TRBV10-3
TGCGCCAGCAAGCGGGGGGGGTTACCTCCGAACACCGGGGAGCTGTTTTTT CASKRGGLPPNTGELFF TRBD2 TRBJ2-2 17 - TRBV10-2
TGTGCCAGTAGTGAGACGAACTCCTATAATTCACCCCTCCACTTT CASSETNSYNSPLHF - TRBJ1-6 15 - TRBV19
TGTGCCAGTAGTACCACCTCTCCGGGGGACCACGAGCAGTACTTC CASSTTSPGDHEQYF - TRBJ2-7 15 - TRBV19
TGTGCCAGCAGTCCCCGGAGGAGCGGTTACGAGCAGTACTTC CASSPRRSGYEQYF - TRBJ2-7 14 - TRBV7-2
TGTGCCAGCAGCAAATTAGCGGGGGGGCAGCTGGTCACAGATACGCAGTATTTT CASSKLAGGQLVTDTQYF - TRBJ2-3 18 - TRBV21-1